This TCR beta chain stems from a study of shared T cell receptors in the human thymus. Between the trimmed V and J ends, which lost 5 bases and 5 bases, there was a span of 15 bases. Germline loops: CDR1 SGHVS, CDR2 FQNEAQ. The length of the CDR3 is 15 residues. This table comes from immunoSEQ multiplex PCR, and its TCRdb copy is limited to in-frame clones, with some not included. The repertoire holds 650,000 to 950,000 clones, with 80% to 90% as singletons. Separately, the same data were catalogued under a study of human thymus T cells.

This clonotype was sampled from a girl less than two years old with a congenital heart defect. This rearrangement joins TRBV7-8 to TRBJ1-4; a possible D gene is TRBD1 (5 bases). The sample comprised thymocytes. CDR3 bases: TGTGCCAGCAGCCGGGGGGGGAAAAGGAATGAAAAACTGTTTTTT. Its translation is CASSRGGKRNEKLFF.